This T cell receptor (beta chain) was recorded in a study of monozygotic twins with inflammatory bowel disease. TCRdb reprocessed the 5' RACE reads; each CDR3 protein has one entry and no DNA is given. Listed are under 150,000 distinct CDR3 sequences; around 2.5% falls within the top ten. Germline CDR1 is DFQATT and CDR2 is SNEGSKA (reference sequence). This CDR3 contains 12 residues. The chain recombines TRBV20-1 with TRBJ1-1; the TRBD1 assignment by TCRdb is unverifiable without DNA. The sequenced sample consisted of blood. This TCR was recovered from a human donor with ulcerative colitis or Crohn's disease, or a healthy co-twin of an affected twin (not recorded which). The CDR3 protein is CSGEQGNTEAFF.